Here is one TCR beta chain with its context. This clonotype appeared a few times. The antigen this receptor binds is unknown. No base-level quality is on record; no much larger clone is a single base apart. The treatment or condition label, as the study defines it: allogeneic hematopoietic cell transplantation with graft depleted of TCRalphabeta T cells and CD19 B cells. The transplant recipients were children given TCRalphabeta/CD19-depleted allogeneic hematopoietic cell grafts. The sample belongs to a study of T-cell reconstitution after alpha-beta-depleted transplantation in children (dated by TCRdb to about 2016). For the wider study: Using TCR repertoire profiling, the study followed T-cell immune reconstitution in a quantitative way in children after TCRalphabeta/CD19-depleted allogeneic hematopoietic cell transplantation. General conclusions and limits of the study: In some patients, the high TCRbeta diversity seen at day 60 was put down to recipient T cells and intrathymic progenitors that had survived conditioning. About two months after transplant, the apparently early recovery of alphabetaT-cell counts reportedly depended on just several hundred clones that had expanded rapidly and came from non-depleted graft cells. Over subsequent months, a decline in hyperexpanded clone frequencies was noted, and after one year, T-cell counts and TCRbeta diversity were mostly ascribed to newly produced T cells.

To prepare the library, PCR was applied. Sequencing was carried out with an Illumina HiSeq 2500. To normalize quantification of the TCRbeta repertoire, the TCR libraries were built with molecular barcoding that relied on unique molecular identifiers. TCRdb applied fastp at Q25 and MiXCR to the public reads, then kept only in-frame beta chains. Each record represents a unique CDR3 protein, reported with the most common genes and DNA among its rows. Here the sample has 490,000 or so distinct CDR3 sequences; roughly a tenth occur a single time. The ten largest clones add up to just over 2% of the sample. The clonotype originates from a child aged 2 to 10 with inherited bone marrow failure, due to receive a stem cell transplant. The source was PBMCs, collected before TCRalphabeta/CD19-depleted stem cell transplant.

The CDR3 amino acid sequence is: CASSLGDREFYEQFF. The base sequence is TGCGCCAGCAGCTTGGGGGACAGGGAATTCTATGAGCAGTTCTTC. In this chain, TRBV5-1 is recombined with TRBJ2-1, and 9 bases in between align with TRBD1. Trimming accounts for 0 bases at V and 8 bases at J, while the number of junction bases matched to no gene is 6. According to the germline V gene, CDR1 reads SGHRS and CDR2 reads YFSETQ. The cysteine opens and the phenylalanine closes a CDR3 of 15 amino acids. The kept DNA is CDR3 alone, 45 bases in frame from the first base.